What follows describes a single TCR beta chain. This sample was taken from a study of blood T cell repertoires in COVID-19. The assay was immunoSEQ multiplex PCR, and TCRdb's table has in-frame clones only and misses some. This sample carries 230,000 or so clones, roughly 89% of them seen once, and the ten largest clones take roughly 4.5%. The sequence derives from a woman aged 40 to 49 who had recovered from COVID-19. Sequenced input: peripheral blood.

CDR3 DNA sequence: TGTGCCAGCAGTGAAGCGGGCAGGGCGACTGAAGCTTTCTTT. Its protein product is CASSEAGRATEAFF. This chain joins TRBV2 and TRBJ1-1; D might be TRBD1 (5 bases). With 0 bases removed from V and 5 bases from J, the gap between germline ends came to 10 bases. CDR3 length equals 14 residues. Germline CDR1 reads SNHLY; CDR2 reads FYNNEI.